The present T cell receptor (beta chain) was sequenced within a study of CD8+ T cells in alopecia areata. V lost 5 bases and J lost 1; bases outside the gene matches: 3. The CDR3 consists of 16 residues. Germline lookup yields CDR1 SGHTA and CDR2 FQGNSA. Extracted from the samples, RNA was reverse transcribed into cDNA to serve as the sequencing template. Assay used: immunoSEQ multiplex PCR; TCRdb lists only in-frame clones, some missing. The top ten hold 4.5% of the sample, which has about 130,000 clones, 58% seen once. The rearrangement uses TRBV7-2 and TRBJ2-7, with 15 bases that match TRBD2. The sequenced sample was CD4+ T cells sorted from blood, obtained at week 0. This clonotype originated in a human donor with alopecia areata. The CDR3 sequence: CASSLGLAGGSYEQYF. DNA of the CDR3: TGTGCCAGCAGCCTAGGACTAGCGGGGGGGTCCTACGAGCAGTACTTC.